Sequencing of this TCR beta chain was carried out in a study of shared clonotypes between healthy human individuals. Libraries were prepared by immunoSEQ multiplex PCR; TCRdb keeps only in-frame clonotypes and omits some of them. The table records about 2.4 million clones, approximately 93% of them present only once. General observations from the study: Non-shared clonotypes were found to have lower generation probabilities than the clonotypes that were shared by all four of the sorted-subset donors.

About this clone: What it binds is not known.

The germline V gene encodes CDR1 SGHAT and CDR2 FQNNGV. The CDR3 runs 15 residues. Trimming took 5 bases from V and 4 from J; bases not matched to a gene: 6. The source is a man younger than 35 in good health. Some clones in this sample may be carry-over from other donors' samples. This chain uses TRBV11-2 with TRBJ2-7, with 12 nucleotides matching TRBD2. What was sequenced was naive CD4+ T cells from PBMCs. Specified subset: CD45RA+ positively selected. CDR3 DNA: TGTGCCAGCAGCGGATGGACTAGCGGGATATACGAGCAGTACTTC. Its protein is CASSGWTSGIYEQYF.